One T cell receptor beta chain is described in this entry. This sample was taken from a study of blood T cell repertoires in COVID-19. Study overall: COVID-19 samples from acute and convalescent phases originated in the United States, Italy and Spain. PBMCs, B-cell-depleted T cells, or T cells provided the cDNA or gDNA that made up the material.

Patients from Seattle were sampled longitudinally, starting during active infection. Original processing methods: Researchers report that nucleated cell counts were estimated from reference gene primer amplification. Clones were read by immunoSEQ multiplex PCR, and TCRdb kept only the in-frame ones, dropping some. That table is the source of V, J and clone size, and D and trimming were worked out from the DNA. The sample consists of approximately 300,000 clones, roughly 84% of them appearing once. The V end lost 1 base, the J end lost 4 bases, and 19 bases lay between the germline ends. This CDR3 is built from 17 residues. Germline CDR1 and CDR2: SGHDN and FVKESK.

The rearrangement uses TRBV14 and TRBJ2-5; D possibly corresponds to TRBD2 (6 bases). The receptor's source is an older person with COVID-19, enrolled during active disease. The sequencing input was peripheral blood. CDR3 sequence: CASSQVNRRRRGETQYF. CDR3 sequence (DNA): TGTGCCAGCAGCCAAGTTAATAGGAGGCGGCGGGGAGAGACCCAGTACTTC.